Listed below are T cell receptor beta chains from one sample, sequenced in a study of glioma-infiltrating T cells after dendritic cell vaccination. Assay: immunoSEQ multiplex PCR; the TCRdb copy retains only in-frame clones and omits some. The sample yields about 96,000 clones, over 60% seen once. The starting material was blood, obtained before dendritic cell vaccination. The receptors derive from a human donor with glioblastoma. Each CDR3 is given with its conserved first and last residue. D genes are given only for firm matches. Clone size, where shown, is once, few, many, or a class for clones that have expanded.

V,J,size,D,CDR3,DNA
TRBV2,TRBJ1-5,few,.,CASSEFIAGQNPQPQHF,TGTGCCAGCAGTGAATTCATCGCCGGACAAAACCCTCAGCCCCAGCATTTT
TRBV18,TRBJ2-2,.,.,CASSSDRFGTGELFF,TGTGCCAGCTCATCCGACAGGTTTGGCACCGGGGAGCTGTTTTTT
TRBV5-1,TRBJ1-4,.,.,CASSLVRGGNEKLFF,TGCGCCAGCAGCTTGGTCCGCGGAGGGAATGAAAAACTGTTTTTT
TRBV12-5,TRBJ2-5,.,TRBD2,CASGLAPGMGGDWTQYF,TGTGCTAGTGGTTTGGCTCCCGGTATGGGGGGGGATTGGACCCAGTACTTC
TRBV18,TRBJ2-5,.,TRBD1,CASSPRGQGAGETQYF,TGTGCCAGCTCACCCCGAGGACAGGGGGCAGGGGAGACCCAGTACTTC
TRBV28,TRBJ1-2,.,.,CASSFTNYGYTF,TGTGCCAGCAGTTTCACTAACTATGGCTACACCTTC
TRBV28,TRBJ2-7,.,.,CASSQRGRGHEQYF,TGTGCCAGCTCTCAGAGGGGCAGGGGCCACGAGCAGTACTTC
TRBV11-2,TRBJ2-7,once,TRBD1,CASSSGQGSYEQYF,TGTGCCAGCAGTTCGGGACAGGGGTCCTACGAGCAGTACTTC
TRBV5-1,TRBJ1-1,once,.,CASSLRGVMNTEAFF,TGCGCCAGCAGCTTGAGGGGCGTCATGAACACTGAAGCTTTCTTT
TRBV27,TRBJ2-6,.,.,CASSPLAGSLSGANVLTF,TGTGCCAGCAGCCCCCTGGCAGGGTCCCTCTCTGGGGCCAACGTCCTGACTTTC
TRBV5-6,TRBJ2-7,.,TRBD1,CASSFDRVEYF,TGTGCCAGCAGCTTCGACAGGGTTGAGTACTTC
TRBV7-3,TRBJ1-2,.,.,CASSSQGSLFGYTF,TGTGCCAGCAGCTCACAGGGTTCGCTCTTTGGCTACACCTTC
TRBV10-3,TRBJ1-5,.,.,CAISALQGFDQPQHF,TGTGCCATCAGTGCCCTTCAGGGTTTCGATCAGCCCCAGCATTTT
TRBV6-4,TRBJ1-1,.,.,CATLPDGLEAFF,TGTGCCACTCTCCCGGATGGGCTTGAAGCTTTCTTT
TRBV19,TRBJ1-5,once,.,CASSTESPYQPQHF,TGTGCCAGTAGCACAGAATCCCCTTATCAGCCCCAGCATTTT
TRBV29-1,TRBJ1-2,.,TRBD1,CSVYRGVYGYTF,TGCAGCGTTTACAGGGGGGTCTATGGCTACACCTTC
TRBV25-1,TRBJ2-5,.,TRBD2,CASGEGLGLAGGETQYF,TGTGCCAGCGGGGAAGGACTGGGACTAGCGGGAGGAGAGACCCAGTACTTC
TRBV27,TRBJ1-2,.,.,CASSLDRGDGYTF,TGTGCCAGCAGTTTGGACAGAGGTGATGGCTACACCTTC
TRBV9,TRBJ2-5,.,.,CASSVTTSPLETQYF,TGTGCCAGCAGCGTAACAACTAGTCCGTTGGAGACCCAGTACTTC
TRBV20-1,TRBJ1-1,.,TRBD1,CSARDRVDFF,TGCAGTGCTCGTGACAGGGTTGATTTCTTT
TRBV11-2,TRBJ1-2,.,TRBD1,CASSSPGQLLYTF,TGTGCCAGCAGCTCACCGGGACAGCTACTCTACACCTTC
TRBV5-1,TRBJ2-7,few,.,CASSLIAGSSSYEQYF,TGCGCCAGCAGCCTAATTGCAGGGTCCAGCTCCTACGAGCAGTACTTC
TRBV30,TRBJ2-2,once,TRBD2,CAWSVKYGTSGKVMTGELFF,TGTGCCTGGAGCGTAAAGTACGGGACTAGCGGGAAGGTGATGACCGGGGAGCTGTTTTTT
TRBV5-1,TRBJ2-7,.,TRBD2,CASSLGTSGSYEQYF,TGCGCCAGCAGCTTGGGGACTAGCGGTTCCTACGAGCAGTACTTC
TRBV6-5,TRBJ1-6,.,TRBD1,CASSPGQAYSPLHF,TGTGCCAGCAGCCCGGGACAGGCTTATTCACCCCTCCACTTT
TRBV19,TRBJ1-5,.,.,CASSIQGIRNQPQHF,TGTGCCAGTAGTATACAGGGGATACGAAATCAGCCCCAGCATTTT
TRBV5-4,TRBJ2-7,few,TRBD1,CASSLGQGDEQYF,TGTGCCAGCAGCTTGGGCCAGGGGGACGAGCAGTACTTC
TRBV7-3,TRBJ2-2,.,.,CASSPTGDTGELFF,TGTGCCAGCAGTCCTACAGGTGACACCGGGGAGCTGTTTTTT
TRBV10-3,TRBJ2-5,.,TRBD2,CAISEPTSGAGSQYF,TGTGCCATCAGTGAGCCCACTAGCGGGGCTGGGTCCCAGTACTTC
TRBV28,TRBJ1-5,.,.,CASSFQQPQHF,TGTGCCAGCAGTTTTCAGCAGCCCCAGCATTTT
TRBV2,TRBJ2-1,.,.,CASTLGPERGSYNEQFF,TGTGCCAGCACCCTTGGTCCCGAACGCGGCTCCTACAATGAGCAGTTCTTC
TRBV12-5,TRBJ1-2,.,.,CASGLTPGSDYGYTF,TGTGCTAGTGGTTTGACCCCAGGATCTGACTATGGCTACACCTTC
TRBV11-2,TRBJ1-1,.,.,CASSLHRSAGINTEAFF,TGTGCCAGCAGCTTACATCGGTCGGCAGGGATAAACACTGAAGCTTTCTTT
TRBV7-6,TRBJ1-1,.,.,CASSLALNTEAFF,TGTGCCAGCAGCTTAGCCTTAAACACTGAAGCTTTCTTT
TRBV6-1,TRBJ2-6,.,TRBD1,CASSSGQGGLVTF,TGTGCCAGCAGCAGCGGACAGGGGGGCCTCGTGACTTTC
TRBV6-5,TRBJ1-1,.,.,CASSYEGVGRTFF,TGTGCCAGCAGTTACGAGGGGGTAGGAAGGACTTTCTTT
TRBV5-1,TRBJ2-5,.,TRBD2,CASSLRGLAGVQETQYF,TGCGCCAGCAGCTTAAGGGGACTAGCGGGAGTACAAGAGACCCAGTACTTC
TRBV10-2,TRBJ1-1,.,.,CASSEGGGGTEAFF,TGCGCCAGCAGTGAGGGGGGGGGAGGCACTGAAGCTTTCTTT
TRBV2,TRBJ1-6,.,TRBD1,CAIPTGDGGSPLHF,TGTGCCATCCCGACAGGGGATGGCGGTTCACCCCTCCACTTT
TRBV11-2,TRBJ2-7,few,.,CASSLYARGTTYEQYF,TGTGCCAGCAGCTTATATGCGCGTGGGACAACCTACGAGCAGTACTTC
TRBV28,TRBJ1-3,.,.,CASFKNTIYF,TGTGCCAGCTTCAAAAACACCATATATTTT
TRBV29-1,TRBJ1-1,.,TRBD1,CSGQGVNTEAFF,TGCAGCGGACAGGGTGTGAACACTGAAGCTTTCTTT
TRBV30,TRBJ2-5,.,TRBD2,CAWSVKRGGPTQETQYF,TGTGCCTGGAGTGTTAAGCGGGGGGGCCCAACCCAAGAGACCCAGTACTTC
TRBV6-1,TRBJ2-1,.,.,CASSEAGGPYNEQFF,TGTGCCAGCAGTGAAGCCGGGGGACCGTACAATGAGCAGTTCTTC
TRBV12-5,TRBJ1-1,.,TRBD1,CASGSTGALWTEAFF,TGTGCTAGTGGTTCAACAGGGGCTTTGTGGACTGAAGCTTTCTTT
TRBV2,TRBJ1-1,.,TRBD1,CASSVITGATEAFF,TGTGCCAGCAGTGTTATTACAGGGGCCACTGAAGCTTTCTTT
TRBV30,TRBJ2-2,.,TRBD1,CASPGGGTGELFF,TGTGCCTCCCCAGGGGGCGGCACCGGGGAGCTGTTTTTT
TRBV18,TRBJ1-2,.,.,CASSPETNYGYTF,TGTGCCAGCTCACCGGAGACTAACTATGGCTACACCTTC
TRBV15,TRBJ1-2,once,.,CATSRDYSLQWSYGYTF,TGTGCCACCAGCAGAGATTATAGCCTACAATGGAGCTATGGCTACACCTTC
TRBV9,TRBJ2-5,.,TRBD2,CASSEGLAGGGGQETQYF,TGTGCCAGCAGCGAGGGACTAGCGGGGGGTGGAGGCCAAGAGACCCAGTACTTC
TRBV19,TRBJ1-1,.,.,CASSPLIGTEAFF,TGTGCCAGTAGCCCCTTGATCGGCACTGAAGCTTTCTTT
TRBV5-1,TRBJ2-5,.,TRBD1,CASSLLQGKQETQYF,TGCGCCAGCAGCTTACTACAGGGGAAGCAAGAGACCCAGTACTTC
TRBV5-6,TRBJ2-7,few,TRBD2,CASSFPSGRNYEQYF,TGTGCCAGCAGCTTCCCTAGCGGGAGGAATTACGAGCAGTACTTC
TRBV5-1,TRBJ2-7,.,.,CASSLGRDYEQYF,TGCGCCAGCAGCTTGGGCAGGGACTACGAGCAGTACTTC
TRBV27,TRBJ1-2,.,.,CASRRQGNYGYTF,TGTGCCAGCAGGCGGCAGGGAAACTATGGCTACACCTTC
TRBV18,TRBJ2-6,few,TRBD2,CASSRRLAGEAGANVLTF,TGTGCCAGCTCACGGAGACTAGCGGGAGAGGCTGGGGCCAACGTCCTGACTTTC
TRBV30,TRBJ1-2,.,.,CAWTTEAYGYTF,TGTGCCTGGACGACAGAAGCCTATGGCTACACCTTC
TRBV30,TRBJ1-4,once,.,CAWSVRMREKLFF,TGTGCCTGGAGTGTAAGAATGCGAGAAAAACTGTTTTTT